Listed below are T cell receptor beta chains from one sample, sequenced in a study of cytomegalovirus exposure and HLA in healthy donors. Assay used: immunoSEQ multiplex PCR; TCRdb lists only in-frame clones, some missing. The data show roughly 230,000 clones, over 90% seen once. The sequencing input was PBMCs. These receptors were obtained from a girl aged 2 to 9 in good health and CMV-seronegative. CDR3s include the opening cysteine and the closing phenylalanine or tryptophan. A D gene is named only where the DNA matches it firmly. The listing skips clone size in some rows; elsewhere it reads once, few, many or a size class.

clone_size	j_call	d_call	v_call	cdr3_nt	cdr3_aa
.	TRBJ1-5	TRBD1	TRBV4-1	TGCGCCAGCAGCACAGGGGGACAGACTGATCAGCCCCAGCATTTT	CASSTGGQTDQPQHF
.	TRBJ2-7	TRBD2	TRBV9	TGTGCCAGCTCCAGCGGGGGTCTCGACGAGCAGTACTTC	CASSSGGLDEQYF
.	TRBJ2-1	TRBD2	TRBV28	TGTGCCACAAAGCGGGGGGGCCTTAATGAGCAGTTCTTC	CATKRGGLNEQFF
once	TRBJ1-4	.	TRBV7-9	TGTGCCAGCAGCTTAGAAGGGGCCGAAAAACTGTTTTTT	CASSLEGAEKLFF
.	TRBJ2-7	TRBD1	TRBV2	TGTGCCAGCACTCGACAGGGGGATACGTGGGAGCAGTACTTC	CASTRQGDTWEQYF
.	TRBJ1-1	.	TRBV7-2	TGTGCCAGCAGCCGTACGGGGGACGCCACTGAAGCTTTCTTT	CASSRTGDATEAFF
.	TRBJ2-2	TRBD2	TRBV19	TGTGCCAGTAGGCAACTAGCGGGAGGTTCCGGGGAGCTGTTTTTT	CASRQLAGGSGELFF
few	TRBJ2-2	TRBD2	TRBV4-2	TGTGCCAGCAGCCAAGAGACTAGCGGGGAGTTCGGGGAGCTGTTTTTT	CASSQETSGEFGELFF
.	TRBJ1-1	TRBD1	TRBV7-6	TGTGCCAGCAGCGCCTCGACAGGGGGCTACACTGAAGCTTTCTTT	CASSASTGGYTEAFF
.	TRBJ2-2	.	TRBV29-1	TGCAGCGTTCGTACTCCGAACACCGGGGAGCTGTTTTTT	CSVRTPNTGELFF
.	TRBJ2-7	.	TRBV7-3	TGTGCCAGCAGCTTAGGGGGCCACTCGGACGAGCAGTACTTC	CASSLGGHSDEQYF
.	TRBJ2-3	TRBD2	TRBV6-1	TGTGCCAGCAGTGCTAGCGGGGGGGCAGATACGCAGTATTTT	CASSASGGADTQYF
.	TRBJ2-5	.	TRBV27	TGTGCCAGCAGTTTAGATTCGTCCAGTAATTGGGAGACCCAGTACTTC	CASSLDSSSNWETQYF
.	TRBJ2-7	.	TRBV5-1	TGCGCCAGCAGCTTGGAAGGACTGGACGAGCAGTACTTC	CASSLEGLDEQYF
.	TRBJ1-2	.	TRBV23-1	TGCGCCAGCAGTCAACCCGCTAGCCGGAGAGCTAACTATGGCTACACCTTC	CASSQPASRRANYGYTF
.	TRBJ2-1	TRBD2	TRBV6-1	TGTGCCAGCAGTGTGGGGAGCGGGAGGCCCTACAATGAGCAGTTCTTC	CASSVGSGRPYNEQFF
.	TRBJ2-1	.	TRBV7-3	TGTGCCAGCAGCTTAAAGCCTACCCACTTAACCTACAATGAGCAGTTCTTC	CASSLKPTHLTYNEQFF
once	TRBJ1-1	.	TRBV4-1	TGCGCCAGCAGCCAAGTAGGATCACAGCCCACTGAAGCTTTCTTT	CASSQVGSQPTEAFF
.	TRBJ1-2	.	TRBV19	TGTGCCAGTAGTGCCATGACAAGTTCCTTCTATGGCTACACCTTC	CASSAMTSSFYGYTF
.	TRBJ2-2	.	TRBV9	TGTGCCAGCAGCGTGGGTCTAGGACAAGGGCTTCGAGGCACCGGGGAGCTGTTTTTT	CASSVGLGQGLRGTGELFF
.	TRBJ2-1	.	TRBV10-2	TGCGCCAGCAGTGACGGGAACAATGAGCAGTTCTTC	CASSDGNNEQFF
.	TRBJ1-5	TRBD1	TRBV6-1	TGTGCCAGCAGTGAGACAGGGGTGTCTCAGCCCCAGCATTTT	CASSETGVSQPQHF